The 16 T cell receptor beta chains below were found in one sample sequenced in a study of T cells in Graves' hyperthyroidism and ophthalmopathy. Using RNA transcripts as the source, TCR beta CDR3 regions were amplified. The HTBI primer set was used in a first-round RT-PCR of the TCR CDR3. TCRdb reprocessed the multiplex PCR reads with MiXCR, giving one entry per CDR3 protein. The sample holds hundreds of thousands of distinct CDR3 sequences, 15% to 20% seen once. Sequencing input: blood. The receptors were gathered from a woman aged 18 to 35 with Graves' ophthalmopathy.

This clonotype came up many times. The chain couples TRBV28 to TRBJ1-5; TRBD1 aligns across 8 bases. The CDR3 covers 15 residues. V was pared by 6 bases and J by 5 bases, with 9 bases of the junction left unmatched. Germline V gene sequence: CDR1 MDHEN, CDR2 SYDVKM. CDR3 sequence (DNA): TGTGCCAGCAGCCTTCAGACAGGGGTTTATCAGCCCCAGCATTTT. Amino acid sequence: CASSLQTGVYQPQHF.

This clonotype was counted ten times or more. The chain carries TRBV5-1 and TRBJ2-3; 9 bases agree with TRBD1. The J segment lost 4 bases and the V segment lost 4 bases, leaving 7 bases of the junction unmatched. Germline assignment: CDR1 SGHRS and CDR2 YFSETQ. This CDR3 comprises 15 residues. The CDR3 protein is CASSGGQGGSDTQYF. The CDR3 DNA follows: TGCGCCAGCAGCGGGGGACAGGGAGGGTCAGATACGCAGTATTTT.

This clonotype has a count of ten or more. The V and J genes are TRBV11-2 and TRBJ2-1; 7 positions match TRBD2. The germline V gene has CDR1 SGHAT and CDR2 FQNNGV. The V and J ends lost 5 bases and 0 bases, in that order; junction bases with no gene match: 7. The CDR3 loop spans 16 amino acids. CDR3 coding DNA: TGTGCCAGCAGCCCATACGGGGGGAGCTCCTACAATGAGCAGTTCTTC. This codes for CASSPYGGSSYNEQFF.

This clonotype has a handful of counts. CDR3 sequence: CASSPGRYSGANVLTF. CDR3 DNA: TGTGCCAGCTCACCTGGACGGTACTCTGGGGCCAACGTCCTGACTTTC. The chain uses TRBV18 and TRBJ2-6; no reliable D call. CDR1 is KGHSH and CDR2 is LQKENI in the germline V gene. Trimming cost V 3 bases and J 0 bases, with 9 bases left between them. CDR3 length equals 16 residues.

A remark on this clonotype: Being one base from a much bigger clone, this may be a read error. The chain employs TRBV6-1 and TRBJ1-1, with D unclear. The CDR3 sequence is 13 residues long. Trimming took 3 bases from V and 0 from J, leaving 5 bases between them. CDR1 and CDR2 from the germline V gene are MNHNS and SASEGT. The CDR3 DNA reads TGTGCCAGCAGTGAGTATGTGAACACTGAAGCTTTCTTT. Protein: CASSEYVNTEAFF.

The CDR3 bases are TGCGCCAGCAGGGGACACGTGAACACTGAAGCTTTCTTT. It encodes CASRGHVNTEAFF. V usage is TRBV10-2 and J usage is TRBJ1-1; maybe TRBD1 (6 bases). Germline V gives CDR1 WSHSY, CDR2 SAAADI. This CDR3 is 13 amino acids long. The V end lost 6 bases, the J end lost 0 bases, and 8 bases lay between the germline ends.

This clonotype was detected a few times. The V call is TRBV6-1, the J call TRBJ2-1, with D possibly being TRBD2 (7 bases). Deletions cut 6 bases from V and 8 bases from J, with 23 bases between. This CDR3 region has 16 residues. Germline-derived CDR1 and CDR2 are MNHNS and SASEGT. The CDR3 region has the DNA TGTGCCAGCAGCCCCCTGGGGGGGGGGCGGGCGGATGAGCAGTTCTTC. Protein product: CASSPLGGGRADEQFF.

The chain is built from TRBV5-4 and TRBJ2-7; 12 bases line up with TRBD2. Germline lookup yields CDR1 SGHNT and CDR2 YYREEE (reference sequence). The CDR3 length is 16 residues. V shed 4 bases, J shed 2 bases, and the junction held 7 bases outside the gene matches. The CDR3 region is CASSDTSGGPTYEQYF. In nucleotides, the CDR3 is TGTGCCAGCAGCGACACTAGCGGGGGGCCTACCTACGAGCAGTACTTC.

This clonotype was counted at least ten times. The chain recombines TRBV6-1 with TRBJ2-7, with D tentatively TRBD2 (7 bases). The V gene's germline CDR1 is MNHNS and CDR2 SASEGT. The CDR3 consists of 13 residues. Trimming stripped 2 bases from V and 6 bases from J, with 11 bases between. The CDR3 region is CASSERGGAEQYF. The CDR3, as DNA: TGTGCCAGCAGTGAACGAGGGGGGGCCGAGCAGTACTTC.

The chain recombines TRBV7-8 with TRBJ1-5; 9 bases line up with TRBD1. V shed 2 bases and J 4 bases; nucleotides not matched to a gene: 6. Germline-derived CDR1 and CDR2 are SGHVS and FQNEAQ. This CDR3 spans 16 amino acids. The CDR3 is CASSLRGQGENQPQHF. The CDR3 coding sequence is TGTGCCAGCAGCTTAAGGGGACAGGGAGAGAATCAGCCCCAGCATTTT.

V gene TRBV28 combines with J gene TRBJ1-3; perhaps TRBD1 as D (5 bases). V was cut by 6 bases and J by 2 bases, with 14 bases left in between. Germline-derived CDR1 and CDR2 are MDHEN and SYDVKM. The CDR3 has 15 residues. The CDR3 reads CASRWDLTTGNTIYF. Here the CDR3 DNA reads TGTGCCAGCAGGTGGGACTTAACGACTGGAAACACCATATATTTT.

In its sample, this clonotype was seen once. The V call is TRBV6-9, the J call TRBJ2-3; 9 nucleotides line up with TRBD2. The CDR3 is 16 amino acids. After removal of 4 bases from V and 2 bases from J, the junction contained 7 bases not matched to a gene. Germline CDR1 and CDR2: MNHGY and SVAAGI. CDR3 region: CASSLTSGEPTDTQYF. The CDR3 nucleotides read TGTGCCAGCAGTTTGACTAGCGGAGAACCCACAGATACGCAGTATTTT.

This clonotype was counted ten times or more. The chain couples TRBV28 to TRBJ1-2, with TRBD1 matching 8 bases. CDR3 size: 13 residues. V gave up 6 bases and J gave up 8 bases; unmatched junction bases: 8. Germline V lookup: CDR1 MDHEN, CDR2 SYDVKM. CDR3 sequence reads: CASSSGGPEGYTF. The DNA of the CDR3 is TGTGCCAGCAGCTCAGGGGGCCCTGAGGGCTACACCTTC.

Many counts were recorded for this clonotype. This chain connects TRBV6-1 to TRBJ2-7; perhaps TRBD2 as D (6 bases). The CDR3 runs to 11 residues. Germline CDR1 is MNHNS and CDR2 is SASEGT. Trimming removed 8 bases from V and 7 bases from J, with 12 bases in between. The CDR3 coding sequence is TGTGCCAGCCGGGGGTGGGAAGAGCAGTACTTC. Amino acid sequence: CASRGWEEQYF.

Ten or more counts support this clonotype. V and J are TRBV30 and TRBJ1-5, with D maybe TRBD1 (5 bases). V lost 2 bases to trimming and J lost 9 bases, with 8 bases between them. There are 11 residues in the CDR3. CDR1 and CDR2 (germline): GTSNPN, SVGIG (reference sequence). The CDR3 DNA reads as TGTGCCTGGAGTTCTGGGGGGCCCCAGCATTTT. Translation gives CAWSSGGPQHF.

The chain has TRBV3-1 and TRBJ1-5; D is uncertain. Per germline, CDR1 LGHDT and CDR2 YNNKEL (reference sequence). Trimming shortened V by 0 bases and J by 0 bases, and 9 bases separated the two germline ends. The CDR3 sequence is 16 residues long. The CDR3 loop is CASSQDSPYSNQPQHF. In DNA form, the CDR3 reads TGTGCCAGCAGCCAAGATTCCCCCTATAGCAATCAGCCCCAGCATTTT.